The TCR beta chain described here comes from a study of cytomegalovirus exposure and HLA in healthy donors. Some clones are missing from TCRdb's copy, which holds only in-frame ones; the method was immunoSEQ multiplex PCR. The table includes 200,000 or so clones, 84% detected once. The V end lost 8 bases, the J end lost 5 bases, and 18 bases lay between the germline ends. This CDR3 spans 14 amino acids. Germline assignment: CDR1 MNHNS and CDR2 SASEGT. The chain has TRBV6-1 and TRBJ2-5; perhaps TRBD1 as D (5 bases). Sequencing input: PBMCs. The TCR comes from a woman aged 30 to 39 in good health and CMV-seropositive. In DNA, the CDR3 is TGTGCCAGCCAAGGGGTTTTCTCTAGGGAGACCCAGTACTTC. This codes for CASQGVFSRETQYF.